The rows below give T cell receptor beta chains drawn from one sample of a study of control samples from healthy donors and cancer patients. Generated by immunoSEQ multiplex PCR, the TCRdb table keeps only in-frame clones and is missing some. Here the sample spans 130,000 to 150,000 clones, approximately 91% being singletons. Sequencing was done on a sample of blood. These receptors were taken from a woman younger than 45 in good health. Both conserved end residues are part of each CDR3. The D gene is left open where the match is weak. Expanded clones get a size class; other rows say once, few or many, or leave the size out.

j_call: TRBJ2-1
d_call: TRBD1
clone_size: NA
v_call: TRBV6-5
cdr3_aa: CASRVPGQNEQFF
cdr3_nt: TGTGCCAGCAGAGTACCGGGACAGAACGAGCAGTTCTTC

j_call: TRBJ2-1
d_call: NA
clone_size: NA
v_call: TRBV28
cdr3_aa: CASRQGSYNEQFF
cdr3_nt: TGTGCCAGCAGACAGGGATCCTACAATGAGCAGTTCTTC

j_call: TRBJ1-5
d_call: NA
clone_size: NA
v_call: TRBV6-5
cdr3_aa: CASSPAGWSNQPQHF
cdr3_nt: TGTGCCAGCAGTCCGGCAGGGTGGAGCAATCAGCCCCAGCATTTT

j_call: TRBJ1-2
d_call: NA
clone_size: NA
v_call: TRBV19
cdr3_aa: CASSSQGRLYGYTF
cdr3_nt: TGTGCCAGTAGTTCACAGGGAAGACTATATGGCTACACCTTC

j_call: TRBJ1-2
d_call: NA
clone_size: NA
v_call: TRBV24-1
cdr3_aa: CATSDSTYGYTF
cdr3_nt: TGTGCCACCAGTGATTCCACTTATGGCTACACCTTC

j_call: TRBJ1-1
d_call: TRBD1
clone_size: NA
v_call: TRBV2
cdr3_aa: CASRGTGEGVKGEAFF
cdr3_nt: TGTGCCAGCAGGGGGACAGGGGAGGGAGTTAAGGGTGAAGCTTTCTTT

j_call: TRBJ2-1
d_call: TRBD1
clone_size: NA
v_call: TRBV5-1
cdr3_aa: CASSLEGRQGHNEQFF
cdr3_nt: TGCGCCAGCAGCTTGGAAGGACGACAGGGCCACAATGAGCAGTTCTTC

j_call: TRBJ1-2
d_call: NA
clone_size: NA
v_call: TRBV27
cdr3_aa: CASSGSYGYTF
cdr3_nt: TGTGCCAGCAGTGGATCCTATGGCTACACCTTC

j_call: TRBJ2-4
d_call: NA
clone_size: NA
v_call: TRBV23-1
cdr3_aa: CASRLLAKNIQYF
cdr3_nt: TGCGCCAGCAGGTTACTAGCCAAAAACATTCAGTACTTC

j_call: TRBJ2-5
d_call: TRBD2
clone_size: NA
v_call: TRBV19
cdr3_aa: CASSFLAGQETQYF
cdr3_nt: TGTGCCAGTAGTTTTCTAGCGGGACAAGAGACCCAGTACTTC

j_call: TRBJ1-5
d_call: NA
clone_size: NA
v_call: TRBV19
cdr3_aa: CASRPTVHSNQPQHF
cdr3_nt: TGTGCCAGTAGACCGACAGTTCATAGCAATCAGCCCCAGCATTTT

j_call: TRBJ2-5
d_call: NA
clone_size: NA
v_call: TRBV3-1/TRBV3-2
cdr3_aa: CASSHPRGQETQYF
cdr3_nt: TGTGCCAGCAGCCACCCACGGGGACAAGAGACCCAGTACTTC

j_call: TRBJ2-3
d_call: TRBD2
clone_size: NA
v_call: TRBV10-2
cdr3_aa: CASSPGTSGSRGATDTQYF
cdr3_nt: TGCGCCAGCAGTCCCGGGACTAGCGGGAGCCGAGGGGCCACAGATACGCAGTATTTT

j_call: TRBJ1-4
d_call: TRBD1
clone_size: NA
v_call: TRBV28
cdr3_aa: CASSSGQATNEKLFF
cdr3_nt: TGTGCCAGCAGTTCCGGACAGGCAACTAATGAAAAACTGTTTTTT

j_call: TRBJ2-5
d_call: TRBD2
clone_size: NA
v_call: TRBV7-2
cdr3_aa: CASSFTLAGGETQYF
cdr3_nt: TGTGCCAGCAGCTTCACCCTAGCGGGAGGGGAGACCCAGTACTTC

j_call: TRBJ2-7
d_call: NA
clone_size: once
v_call: TRBV25-1
cdr3_aa: CASRHWPEGEQYF
cdr3_nt: TGTGCCAGCAGACACTGGCCGGAAGGGGAGCAGTACTTC

j_call: TRBJ1-4
d_call: NA
clone_size: NA
v_call: TRBV7-9
cdr3_aa: CASSLRGELFF
cdr3_nt: TGTGCCAGCAGCTTACGTGGGGAACTGTTTTTT

j_call: TRBJ2-1
d_call: NA
clone_size: NA
v_call: TRBV4-1
cdr3_aa: CASSQDGTPRVYNEQFF
cdr3_nt: TGCGCCAGCAGCCAAGATGGGACCCCTCGAGTCTACAATGAGCAGTTCTTC

j_call: TRBJ1-2
d_call: NA
clone_size: NA
v_call: TRBV7-9
cdr3_aa: CASSLENASGGYTF
cdr3_nt: TGTGCCAGCAGCTTGGAGAACGCTTCGGGAGGCTACACCTTC

j_call: TRBJ2-7
d_call: TRBD1
clone_size: NA
v_call: TRBV6-5
cdr3_aa: CATRTGNYEQYF
cdr3_nt: TGTGCCACCCGGACAGGGAACTACGAGCAGTACTTC

j_call: TRBJ2-2
d_call: TRBD1
clone_size: NA
v_call: TRBV7-2
cdr3_aa: CASSKRGGTGFSGELFF
cdr3_nt: TGTGCCAGCAGCAAGAGGGGCGGGACAGGGTTCTCCGGGGAGCTGTTTTTT